A single sample is the source of the 10 T cell receptor beta chains below, sequenced in a study of blood T cell repertoires in COVID-19. Clones were sequenced by immunoSEQ multiplex PCR, and TCRdb holds only the in-frame ones, with some missing. The repertoire holds approximately 400,000 clones, with roughly 80% as singletons. The sample was PBMCs or T cells enriched from blood (not recorded which). The receptors originated from a woman aged 50 to 65 who had recovered from COVID-19.

The rearrangement joins TRBV5-1 to TRBJ2-7, with a possible D match to TRBD1 (6 bases). The CDR3 runs 13 residues. Germline V gene lookup returns CDR1 SGHRS and CDR2 YFSETQ. Trimming left V 4 bases short and J 2 bases short, with 10 bases between. The CDR3 coding sequence is TGCGCCAGCAGCATCGGGGACACCTACGAGCAGTACTTC. Translated: CASSIGDTYEQYF.

The chain links TRBV2 to TRBJ2-3, with 11 positions matching TRBD2. With 5 bases clipped from V and 7 bases from J, the junction kept 5 bases outside the gene matches. Germline V lookup: CDR1 SNHLY, CDR2 FYNNEI. The CDR3 is 14 amino acids. CDR3 protein: CASSSGTSGYTQYF. CDR3 sequence (DNA): TGTGCCAGCAGTTCCGGGACTAGCGGCTATACGCAGTATTTT.

This clone was picked up one time. This chain joins TRBV3-1 (or the pseudogene TRBV3-2) and TRBJ1-1; D remains ambiguous. The CDR3 loop spans 14 amino acids. Deletions cut 1 base from V and 1 base from J, with 7 bases between. Germline-derived CDR1 and CDR2 are LGHDT and YNNKEL (reference sequence). The CDR3 sequence: CASSQGQANTEAFF. DNA for the CDR3: TGTGCCAGCAGCCAAGGCCAGGCGAACACTGAAGCTTTCTTT.

The chain is built from TRBV11-2 and TRBJ1-3, with D perhaps TRBD1 (5 bases). This CDR3 is 15 amino acids long. The V end lost 1 base, the J end lost 5 bases, and 12 bases lay between the germline ends. The germline V gene encodes CDR1 SGHAT and CDR2 FQNNGV. The DNA for the CDR3 is TGTGCCAGCAGCTTAGGCGGGGCCGGGCGAAACACCATATATTTT. Its translation: CASSLGGAGRNTIYF.

This chain connects TRBV7-9 to TRBJ1-1; D unclear. Germline values: CDR1 SEHNR, CDR2 FQNEAQ (reference sequence). This CDR3 comprises 16 residues. Trimming took 5 bases from V and 2 from J, leaving 18 bases between them. CDR3 in DNA: TGTGCCAGCAGCACCCCTTGGACGGGGTTCAACACTGAAGCTTTCTTT. Protein: CASSTPWTGFNTEAFF. Based on the CDR3 plus reference TRBV7-9 and TRBJ1-1, the full variable domain is DTGVSQNPRHKITKRGQNVTFRCDPISEHNRLYWYRQTLGQGPEFLTYFQNEAQLEKSRLLSDRFSAERPKGSFSTLEIQRTEQGDSAMYLCASSTPWTGFNTEAFFGQGTRLTVV.

The rearrangement uses TRBV3-1 (or the pseudogene TRBV3-2) and TRBJ1-3; D gene unclear. V shed 5 bases and J shed 3 bases, with 11 bases lying between them. Germline V lookup: CDR1 LGHDT, CDR2 YNNKEL (reference sequence). The CDR3 runs to 14 residues. The CDR3 DNA sequence: TGTGCCAGCAGCGACTACTCAAGTGGAAACACCATATATTTT. Translating gives CASSDYSSGNTIYF.

This rearrangement joins TRBV5-6 to TRBJ2-1, with TRBD1 as a possible D gene (5 bases). The CDR3 has 17 amino acids. Germline V gene sequence: CDR1 SGHDT, CDR2 YYEEEE. The V gene lost 2 bases and the J gene lost 0 bases, with 15 bases spanning the gap. Here the CDR3 reads CASSFSFDSRSYNEQFF. CDR3 bases: TGTGCCAGCAGCTTTTCATTTGACAGCCGCTCCTACAATGAGCAGTTCTTC.

The rearrangement links TRBV19 to TRBJ1-2; weak D call: TRBD1 (6 bases). Per germline, CDR1 LNHDA and CDR2 SQIVND (reference sequence). Trimming shortened V by 3 bases and J by 1 base, and 12 bases separated the two germline ends. The CDR3 runs to 15 residues. In DNA, the CDR3 is TGTGCCAGTAGTATGGGGGCAATCGGTAACTATGGCTACACCTTC. It codes for CASSMGAIGNYGYTF.

The V and J genes are TRBV7-2 and TRBJ1-2; tentative D call: TRBD1 (5 bases). The CDR3 is made up of 15 amino acids. Germline V gives CDR1 SGHTA, CDR2 FQGNSA. The germline V and J ends were trimmed by 5 bases and 4 bases, with 17 bases remaining between them. The CDR3 DNA follows: TGTGCCAGCAGCCCTACTGGAGGGGTCGTCTATGGCTACACCTTC. Translating it yields CASSPTGGVVYGYTF.

The table lists this clone with a count of one. The CDR3 nucleotides are TGTGCCAGCAGCTCCCTGAGCCACGCTGGAAACACCATATATTTT. Translation gives CASSSLSHAGNTIYF. The chain uses TRBV7-2 and TRBJ1-3; no reliable D call. The V end was cut by 4 bases, the J end by 2 bases, with 12 bases between. CDR1 is SGHTA, CDR2 FQGNSA, per germline. The CDR3 contains 15 residues.